The 17 T cell receptor beta chains below all came from one sample that was sequenced in a study of cytomegalovirus exposure and HLA in healthy donors. TCRdb keeps only in-frame clones here, not all; method: immunoSEQ multiplex PCR. Here the sample spans some 150,000 clones, more than 80% being singletons. The sample was PBMCs. These receptors originate from a woman in her twenties or thirties in good health and CMV-seropositive.

This chain's CDR3 is CASFRDSGHNEQFF. Written as DNA, the CDR3 is TGCGCCAGCTTCCGGGACTCCGGCCACAATGAGCAGTTCTTC. This chain connects TRBV5-1 to TRBJ2-1, with D possibly being TRBD2 (6 bases). The V end lost 7 bases, the J end lost 5 bases, and 16 bases lay between the germline ends. The germline gives CDR1 SGHRS, CDR2 YFSETQ. The CDR3 extends over 14 amino acids.

This sequence joins TRBV9 and TRBJ2-1; 13 bases agree with TRBD2. Germline CDR1 is SGDLS and CDR2 is YYNGEE. V shed 3 bases, J shed 4 bases, and the junction held 4 bases outside the gene matches. This CDR3 comprises 16 residues. In DNA, the CDR3 is TGTGCCAGCAGCGCCGGGACTAGCGGGAATTACAATGAGCAGTTCTTC. Translation gives CASSAGTSGNYNEQFF.

The chain is built from TRBV12-5 and TRBJ2-7, with 9 bases matching TRBD1. Germline CDR1 reads LGHNT; CDR2 reads FRNRAP. The CDR3 is made up of 18 amino acids. J was trimmed by 2 bases and V by 0 bases; bases with no gene match: 11. CDR3 sequence (DNA): TGTGCTAGTGGTTTGGTAAGGACAGGGGAGGATCTACCCTACGAGCAGTACTTC. This gives the protein CASGLVRTGEDLPYEQYF.

V is TRBV9 and J is TRBJ2-2, with a possible D match to TRBD2 (6 bases). The V end was cut by 3 bases, the J end by 4 bases, with 10 bases between. Per germline, CDR1 SGDLS and CDR2 YYNGEE. This CDR3 is 14 amino acids long. In nucleotides, the CDR3 is TGTGCCAGCAGCGCTTCCGGGGGCACCGGGGAGCTGTTTTTT. Translated, it gives CASSASGGTGELFF.

The chain employs TRBV7-6 and TRBJ2-7; weak D call: TRBD2 (5 bases). V lost 2 bases and J 7 bases, leaving 9 bases between the germline ends. Germline V gene lookup returns CDR1 SGHVS and CDR2 FNYEAQ. The CDR3 runs to 12 residues. CDR3 coding DNA: TGTGCCAGCAGCTTAAATTCGGGGGAGCAGTACTTC. It codes for CASSLNSGEQYF.

This chain joins TRBV28 and TRBJ1-5; D perhaps matches TRBD1 (5 bases). The V and J ends lost 2 bases and 0 bases respectively, with 11 bases between them. CDR3 length: 16 amino acids. Germline-derived CDR1 and CDR2 are MDHEN and SYDVKM. The chain's CDR3 is CASSLRQLNSNQPQHF. The CDR3 DNA follows: TGTGCCAGCAGTTTACGACAGCTAAATAGCAATCAGCCCCAGCATTTT.

The chain is built from TRBV7-9 and TRBJ2-2; tentative D call: TRBD1 (6 bases). Germline V CDR1 and CDR2: SEHNR, FQNEAQ (reference sequence). The V gene lost 2 bases and the J gene lost 4 bases, with 8 bases spanning the gap. CDR3 length: 14 amino acids. CDR3 sequence (DNA): TGTGCCAGCAGCTTATCAGGGGTCACCGGGGAGCTGTTTTTT. This translates into CASSLSGVTGELFF.

This clone was seen a single time. V and J are TRBV7-3 and TRBJ2-2; TRBD2 matches 8 bases. Germline V gives CDR1 SGHTA, CDR2 FQGTGA. V shed 5 bases, J shed 6 bases, and the junction held 8 bases outside the gene matches. The CDR3 is 15 residues long. The CDR3 loop is CASSTSPGLAGELFF. CDR3 bases: TGTGCCAGCAGCACTTCTCCGGGACTAGCCGGGGAGCTGTTTTTT.

The chain joins TRBV28 to TRBJ2-7; 8 bases match TRBD1. CDR3 length: 15 amino acids. With V trimmed by 11 bases and J by 0 bases, 12 bases remained unmatched. Looked up from germline, CDR1 is MDHEN and CDR2 is SYDVKM. The CDR3 reads CASALLGTGSYEQYF. Here the CDR3 DNA reads TGTGCCTCCGCCCTGTTGGGGACAGGCTCCTACGAGCAGTACTTC.

CDR3 coding DNA: TGTGCCAGCTCACCGGAGGGGAGGGTCTACGAGCAGTACTTC. Translation gives CASSPEGRVYEQYF. This chain connects TRBV18 to TRBJ2-7, with 7 positions matching TRBD2. Germline loops: CDR1 KGHSH, CDR2 LQKENI. CDR3 length: 14 amino acids. V was pared by 3 bases and J by 3 bases, with 5 bases of the junction left unmatched.

The chain joins TRBV2 to TRBJ2-2; D gene ambiguous. Germline V gene sequence: CDR1 SNHLY, CDR2 FYNNEI. The V gene lost 1 base and the J gene lost 0 bases, with 6 bases spanning the gap. The CDR3 runs to 15 residues. The CDR3 reads CASSEERANTGELFF. For the CDR3, the DNA is TGTGCCAGCAGTGAAGAGAGAGCGAACACCGGGGAGCTGTTTTTT. Combining the CDR3 with reference TRBV2 and TRBJ2-2 gives the whole variable domain EPEVTQTPSHQVTQMGQEVILRCVPISNHLYFYWYRQILGQKVEFLVSFYNNEISEKSEIFDDQFSVERPDGSNFTLKIRSTKLEDSAMYFCASSEERANTGELFFGEGSRLTVL.

This chain uses TRBV2 with TRBJ2-5, with 10 positions matching TRBD1. CDR3 length: 16 residues. Germline trimming cut 6 bases from V and 1 base from J; bases unmatched to any gene: 8. Looked up from germline, CDR1 is SNHLY and CDR2 is FYNNEI. CDR3 coding DNA: TGTGCCAGCAGGTCCCGGGACAGGGGCCCCCAAGAGACCCAGTACTTC. Protein sequence: CASRSRDRGPQETQYF.

The chain links TRBV7-8 to TRBJ2-5, with 10 bases fitting TRBD1. The CDR3 spans 14 residues. The V segment lost 5 bases and the J segment 5 bases; nucleotides outside the gene matches: 5. Per the germline V gene, CDR1 is SGHVS and CDR2 is FQNEAQ. In nucleotides, the CDR3 is TGTGCCAGCAGCCGACAGGGGGCTTGGGAGACCCAGTACTTC. Protein: CASSRQGAWETQYF. The complete variable domain, with remaining parts taken from reference TRBV7-8 and TRBJ2-5, reads GAGVSQSPRYKVAKRGQDVALRCDPISGHVSLFWYQQALGQGPEFLTYFQNEAQLDKSGLPSDRFFAERPEGSVSTLKIQRTQQEDSAVYLCASSRQGAWETQYFGPGTRLLVL.

This clone was observed once. This sequence joins TRBV5-6 and TRBJ2-3; 9 positions match TRBD1. Germline loops: CDR1 SGHDT, CDR2 YYEEEE. V was pared by 4 bases and J by 0 bases, with 9 bases of the junction left unmatched. The CDR3 is 17 amino acids. The CDR3 sequence: CASSPGQGYTSTDTQYF. CDR3 nucleotide sequence: TGTGCCAGCAGCCCTGGACAGGGGTATACTAGCACAGATACGCAGTATTTT.

The chain is built from TRBV10-1 and TRBJ1-1; TRBD1 matches 7 bases. The CDR3 is 15 amino acids. After removal of 4 bases from V and 0 bases from J, the junction contained 5 bases not matched to a gene. CDR1 WNHNN and CDR2 SYGVQD come from the germline V gene (reference sequence). In DNA form, the CDR3 reads TGCGCCAGCAGTGCGCGACAGGGAATGAACACTGAAGCTTTCTTT. Its translation: CASSARQGMNTEAFF.

V usage is TRBV7-5 and J usage is TRBJ2-6; TRBD1 is taken as the D call from the table, unchecked against the DNA. TRBV7-5 is reported as a pseudogene. The CDR3 spans 19 residues. CDR3 sequence reads: CVRSLARGQGASGANVLTF. CDR3 nucleotide sequence: TGTGTCAGAAGCTTAGCCCGGGGACAGGGGGCTTCTGGGGCCAACGTCCTGACTTTC.

This chain joins TRBV4-1 and TRBJ2-1; 9 nucleotides align to TRBD1. With V trimmed by 5 bases and J by 3 bases, 5 bases remained unmatched. This CDR3 contains 15 residues. Per the germline V gene, CDR1 is MGHRA and CDR2 is YSYEKL. The CDR3: CASSDTGGVYNEQFF. In DNA, the CDR3 is TGCGCCAGCAGCGACACAGGGGGCGTCTACAATGAGCAGTTCTTC.